One sample yielded the 10 T cell receptor beta chains listed below, sequenced in a study of T-cell reconstitution after alpha-beta-depleted transplantation in children. Library preparation (for TCRbeta) was performed with unique molecular identifiers. Each CDR3 protein is one row after TCRdb ran MiXCR on the PCR reads. The sample records around 15,000 distinct CDR3 sequences, around 4.9% being singletons. The material sequenced was PBMCs, taken before TCRalphabeta/CD19-depleted stem cell transplant. These TCRs come from a boy aged 5-17 years with acute lymphoblastic leukemia, due to receive a stem cell transplant.

This clonotype occurred many times. CDR3 sequence: CASSQDRASGASSYEQYF. The CDR3 DNA sequence: TGCGCCAGCAGCCAAGATCGGGCTAGCGGAGCTAGCTCCTACGAGCAGTACTTC. The chain uses TRBV4-3 and TRBJ2-7, with TRBD2 matching over 7 bases. The length of the CDR3 is 18 residues. Germline CDR1 and CDR2: LGHNA and YSLEER. Unmatched junction bases numbered 11, after V lost 0 bases and J lost 0 bases.

By share of the sample, this clonotype is medium-sized (0.01 to 0.1%). The chain carries TRBV20-1 and TRBJ1-5, with 7 bases lining up with TRBD1. CDR1 DFQATT and CDR2 SNEGSKA come from the germline V gene (reference sequence). With 3 bases clipped from V and 5 bases from J, the junction kept 4 bases outside the gene matches. The CDR3 consists of 13 residues. CDR3 nucleotide sequence: TGCAGTGCTAGGACAGGGAGAGATCAGCCCCAGCATTTT. It encodes CSARTGRDQPQHF.

V is TRBV2 and J is TRBJ2-4; no reliable D call. In germline, CDR1 is SNHLY, CDR2 FYNNEI. V was shortened by 11 bases and J by 1 base, with 12 bases between the two germline ends. The CDR3 loop spans 13 amino acids. CDR3 coding DNA: TGTGCCGGCACCGAGGATGCCAAAAACATTCAGTACTTC. It codes for CAGTEDAKNIQYF.

This clonotype was found many times. The chain couples TRBV20-1 to TRBJ2-7; 9 positions match TRBD2. J lost 6 bases, V lost 3 bases, and 9 bases had no gene match. Looked up from germline, CDR1 is DFQATT and CDR2 is SNEGSKA (reference sequence). The CDR3 is 14 residues long. As DNA, the CDR3 is TGCAGTGCTAGTTTGCAGCGGGGGGACCGCGAGCAGTACTTC. Residues: CSASLQRGDREQYF.

At least ten counts were recorded for this clonotype. The chain carries TRBV4-1 and TRBJ2-7; D gene unclear. Germline V gene lookup returns CDR1 MGHRA and CDR2 YSYEKL. The CDR3 consists of 13 residues. V was cut by 4 bases and J by 2 bases, with 9 bases left in between. In nucleotides, the CDR3 is TGCGCCAGCAGCCCCCCCGCGGCCTACGAGCAGTACTTC. Amino acids: CASSPPAAYEQYF.

This clonotype was seen ten or more times. This chain links TRBV24-1 with TRBJ1-1; 12 nucleotides align to TRBD1. The CDR3 runs to 19 residues. The germline V gene has CDR1 KGHDR and CDR2 SFDVKD. Trimming at V came to 4 bases and at J to 2 bases, leaving 13 bases not matched to a gene. DNA for the CDR3: TGTGCCACCAGTGAACCGATCCGGGACAGGGGGCCCCAAAACACTGAAGCTTTCTTT. Its translation is CATSEPIRDRGPQNTEAFF.

This clonotype was counted many times. The chain has TRBV24-1 and TRBJ1-6; TRBD1 aligns across 7 bases. Germline V gives CDR1 KGHDR, CDR2 SFDVKD. This CDR3 spans 11 amino acids. V lost 4 bases, J lost 14 bases, and 1 base stayed unmatched. Here the CDR3 reads CATSEGGTLHF. The CDR3 bases are TGTGCCACCAGTGAAGGGGGCACCCTCCACTTT.

Within the sample, this clonotype is medium-sized. The rearrangement uses TRBV12-3 or TRBV12-4 and TRBJ1-2, with D unresolved. V lost 6 bases and J lost 0, with 8 bases in between. The CDR3 consists of 13 residues. CDR3 coding DNA: TGTGCCAGCAGGACGGGAGCTAACTATGGCTACACCTTC. It encodes CASRTGANYGYTF.

This clonotype was recorded many times. The J gene is TRBJ2-2, the V gene TRBV20-1, with D unresolved. The CDR3 is 14 amino acids. Deletions cut 2 bases from V and 1 base from J, with 8 bases between. Germline V CDR1 and CDR2: DFQATT, SNEGSKA (reference sequence). CDR3: CSARRHQNTGELFF. In DNA, the CDR3 is TGCAGTGCTAGACGACACCAGAACACCGGGGAGCTGTTTTTT.

Ten or more counts support this clonotype. This chain uses TRBV19 with TRBJ2-1; no firm D call. Trimming shortened V by 5 bases and J by 6 bases, and 5 bases separated the two germline ends. Germline V gene sequence: CDR1 LNHDA, CDR2 SQIVND (reference sequence). CDR3 length: 11 residues. This chain's CDR3 is CASSEFNEQFF. CDR3 coding DNA: TGTGCCAGTAGTGAATTCAATGAGCAGTTCTTC.